This passage covers 14 T cell receptor beta chains from one sample sequenced in a study of vaccination effects on CD4 cells after COVID-19. These receptors' antigens are unknown. Before sequencing, viral peptide pools were used by the ViraFEST assay to expand antigen-specific CD4+ T cells. A 10-day culture period preceded the isolation of CD4+ T cells. Their SARS-CoV-2 infection, verified by PCR, occurred between March and December 2020. Participants were given two doses of BNT162b2 or mRNA-1273 vaccine. Clones were read by immunoSEQ multiplex PCR, and TCRdb kept only the in-frame ones, dropping some. The sample consists of under 15,000 clones, around 75% of them appearing once. Sequencing was performed on CD4+ T cells from PBMCs cultured with HCoV-NL63 spike peptides, taken after COVID-19 vaccination. The receptors come from a human donor who had a prior SARS-CoV-2 infection.

The rearrangement links TRBV6-5 to TRBJ2-4; possibly TRBD1 for D (5 bases). This CDR3 is built from 14 residues. The germline V gene has CDR1 MNHEY and CDR2 SVGAGI. V was pared by 7 bases and J by 9 bases, with 19 bases between. CDR3: CASINPRQRGIQYF. The CDR3 coding sequence is TGTGCCAGCATCAACCCCCGGCAAAGGGGCATTCAGTACTTC.

The chain combines TRBV5-1 with TRBJ2-5; TRBD2 matches 10 bases. V shed 4 bases, J shed 5 bases, and the junction held 17 bases outside the gene matches. The CDR3 is 18 amino acids. Germline V CDR1 and CDR2: SGHRS, YFSETQ. The CDR3: CASSPDPPSGRRQETQYF. The CDR3 DNA sequence: TGCGCCAGCAGCCCCGACCCCCCTAGCGGGAGACGTCAGGAGACCCAGTACTTC.

The chain carries TRBV30 and TRBJ2-3, with D maybe TRBD2 (6 bases). V lost 0 bases, J lost 5 bases, and 12 bases lay in between. The CDR3 has 14 residues. Germline lookup yields CDR1 GTSNPN and CDR2 SVGIG (reference sequence). The DNA for the CDR3 is TGTGCCTGGAGTGTAGGCGGGAAGGGAGATACGCAGTATTTT. It yields the protein CAWSVGGKGDTQYF.

This chain connects TRBV27 to TRBJ2-7, with a tentative D call TRBD1 (5 bases). Trimming left V 5 bases short and J 5 bases short, with 7 bases between. Germline V gene lookup returns CDR1 MNHEY and CDR2 SMNVEV (reference sequence). CDR3 size: 11 residues. CDR3 region: CASSRGNEQYF. DNA for the CDR3: TGTGCCAGCAGTAGGGGTAACGAGCAGTACTTC.

CDR3 coding DNA: TGTGCCAGCAGCGGCGGGACAGCCGCTAGCACAGATACGCAGTATTTT. Translated: CASSGGTAASTDTQYF. The rearrangement uses TRBV7-6 and TRBJ2-3; D is perhaps TRBD1 (7 bases). Between the trimmed V and J ends, which lost 5 bases and 0 bases, there was a span of 15 bases. Germline CDR1 reads SGHVS; CDR2 reads FNYEAQ. The CDR3 consists of 16 residues.

The J gene is TRBJ1-1, the V gene TRBV7-2, with a tentative D call TRBD1 (5 bases). Germline V gene sequence: CDR1 SGHTA, CDR2 FQGNSA. V gave up 3 bases and J gave up 6 bases, with 26 bases separating them. The CDR3 covers 18 residues. The CDR3 reads CASSFRRGAARRSPEAFF. The DNA of the CDR3 is TGTGCCAGCAGCTTTAGGAGAGGGGCAGCGCGGAGGTCCCCTGAAGCTTTCTTT.

This clone was recorded a few times. V gene TRBV19 combines with J gene TRBJ2-3, with a tentative D call TRBD2 (5 bases). CDR3 length: 16 amino acids. Germline CDR1 is LNHDA and CDR2 is SQIVND (reference sequence). Deletions cut 4 bases from V and 0 bases from J, with 14 bases between. Here the CDR3 DNA reads TGTGCCAGTAGTACCTCCTCTAGAGGGAGCACAGATACGCAGTATTTT. This gives the protein CASSTSSRGSTDTQYF.

The chain combines TRBV3-1 (or the pseudogene TRBV3-2) with TRBJ2-5; D gene uncertain. The CDR3 runs 13 residues. V lost 1 base, J lost 10 bases, and 13 bases lay in between. CDR1 LGHDT and CDR2 YNNKEL come from the germline V gene (reference sequence). The CDR3, as DNA: TGTGCCAGCAGCCAAGGGCACCGCGACGACCAGTACTTC. Residues: CASSQGHRDDQYF.

The rearrangement links TRBV7-2 to TRBJ1-2, with D perhaps matching TRBD1 (6 bases). Between the trimmed V and J ends, which lost 5 bases and 4 bases, there was a span of 23 bases. Germline V gene data show CDR1 as SGHTA and CDR2 as FQGNSA. The length of the CDR3 is 17 residues. The CDR3 bases are TGTGCCAGCAGCCAAACCGGGGGGCATTCCTGGGTCTATGGCTACACCTTC. This codes for CASSQTGGHSWVYGYTF.

This clone turned up a few times. The J gene is TRBJ1-1, the V gene TRBV11-3, with 10 bases fitting TRBD1. V lost 2 bases, J lost 4 bases, and 10 bases stayed unmatched. Germline CDR1 is SGHNT and CDR2 is YENEEA. The CDR3 totals 17 residues. In DNA form, the CDR3 reads TGTGCCAGCAGCTTAAAGGCTTCGGGACAGGGGAGCACTGAAGCTTTCTTT. It codes for CASSLKASGQGSTEAFF.

V and J are TRBV12-3 or TRBV12-4 and TRBJ2-7, with D unclear. V lost 1 base, J lost 9 bases, and 13 bases lay in between. This CDR3 is 13 amino acids long. The CDR3 loop is CASSLERSRVQYF. The CDR3 nucleotides read TGTGCCAGCAGTTTAGAGCGTTCGAGAGTGCAGTACTTC.

The genes are TRBV7-9 and TRBJ1-3; D possibly corresponds to TRBD1 (6 bases). The V gene lost 5 bases and the J gene lost 4 bases, with 15 bases spanning the gap. Germline values: CDR1 SEHNR, CDR2 FQNEAQ (reference sequence). The CDR3 loop spans 15 amino acids. Here the CDR3 reads CASSEGWGPGNTIYF. DNA of the CDR3: TGTGCCAGCAGCGAGGGCTGGGGGCCGGGAAACACCATATATTTT.

This clone showed up just a few times. The chain carries TRBV30 and TRBJ2-5; 7 nucleotides agree with TRBD1. CDR1 GTSNPN and CDR2 SVGIG come from the germline V gene (reference sequence). Unmatched junction bases numbered 17, after V lost 2 bases and J lost 2 bases. CDR3 length equals 18 residues. Here the CDR3 DNA reads TGTGCCTGGAGTTTTTGGACCGACCGACAGGGTAAACAAGAGACCCAGTACTTC. It codes for CAWSFWTDRQGKQETQYF.

J is TRBJ2-5 and V is TRBV7-8; D assignment may be TRBD1 or TRBD2 (5 bases each). V was cut by 5 bases and J by 7 bases, with 11 bases left in between. Germline CDR1 and CDR2: SGHVS and FQNEAQ. This CDR3 contains 12 residues. CDR3 region: CASSPHGGTQYF. The CDR3 DNA sequence: TGTGCCAGCAGCCCCCATGGGGGGACCCAGTACTTC.